One and the same sample provided the 5 T cell receptor beta chains below, sequenced in a study of shared clonotypes between healthy human individuals. Profiled with immunoSEQ multiplex PCR; TCRdb holds only in-frame clones, not every one. The data contain 2 million to 2.5 million clones, 90% to 97% of them singletons. Sequencing was carried out using naive CD4+ T cells sorted from blood. Subset: CD45RA+ positively selected. These receptors were collected from a man aged 18 to 30 in good health.

Notes on this clone: The sample holds other DNA sequences that translate to the same CDR3. The chain combines TRBV6-6 with TRBJ2-7; D is undetermined. There are 12 residues in the CDR3. Germline assignment: CDR1 MNHNY and CDR2 SVGAGI (reference sequence). V lost 3 bases to trimming and J lost 4 bases, with 7 bases between them. CDR3 loop: CASSYNGYEQYF. The CDR3 DNA reads TGTGCCAGCAGTTATAACGGGTACGAGCAGTACTTC.

The J gene is TRBJ1-3, the V gene TRBV6-4, with D perhaps TRBD1 (6 bases). From germline, CDR1 is MRHNA and CDR2 SNTAGT. The length of the CDR3 is 14 residues. Trimming pared 6 bases from V and 0 bases from J, leaving 9 bases between. CDR3 loop: CASSPDSSGNTIYF. The CDR3 nucleotides are TGTGCCAGCAGCCCGGACAGCTCTGGAAACACCATATATTTT.

The gene calls are TRBV4-2 and TRBJ2-3; D is uncertain. Germline loops: CDR1 LGHNA, CDR2 YNFKEQ. This CDR3 has 15 amino acids. V was cut by 4 bases and J by 2 bases, with 13 bases left in between. This chain's CDR3 is CASSRTDSPTDTQYF. Written as DNA, the CDR3 is TGTGCCAGCAGCCGAACGGATAGCCCCACAGATACGCAGTATTTT.

CDR3 bases: TGTGCCATCCACCTAATGACAGGGGCCTACGAGCAGTACTTC. The encoded protein is CAIHLMTGAYEQYF. The rearrangement uses TRBV6-1 and TRBJ2-7, with 8 bases aligning to TRBD1. The CDR3 is made up of 14 amino acids. V trimming: 10 bases; J trimming: 2 bases; junction bases outside the gene matches: 10. From germline, CDR1 is MNHNS and CDR2 SASEGT.

This clone was counted between two and nine times. CDR3 protein: CAWSARQGSQPQHF. CDR3 nucleotides: TGTGCCTGGAGTGCGCGACAGGGATCTCAGCCCCAGCATTTT. V usage is TRBV30 and J usage is TRBJ1-5; the match to TRBD1 covers 7 bases. This CDR3 has 14 residues. The V segment lost 1 base and the J segment 6 bases; nucleotides outside the gene matches: 6. Per the germline V gene, CDR1 is GTSNPN and CDR2 is SVGIG (reference sequence). Combining the CDR3 with reference TRBV30 and TRBJ1-5 gives the whole variable domain SQTIHQWPATLVQPVGSPLSLECTVEGTSNPNLYWYRQAAGRGLQLLFYSVGIGQISSEVPQNLSASRPQDRQFILSSKKLLLSDSGFYLCAWSARQGSQPQHFGDGTRLSIL.